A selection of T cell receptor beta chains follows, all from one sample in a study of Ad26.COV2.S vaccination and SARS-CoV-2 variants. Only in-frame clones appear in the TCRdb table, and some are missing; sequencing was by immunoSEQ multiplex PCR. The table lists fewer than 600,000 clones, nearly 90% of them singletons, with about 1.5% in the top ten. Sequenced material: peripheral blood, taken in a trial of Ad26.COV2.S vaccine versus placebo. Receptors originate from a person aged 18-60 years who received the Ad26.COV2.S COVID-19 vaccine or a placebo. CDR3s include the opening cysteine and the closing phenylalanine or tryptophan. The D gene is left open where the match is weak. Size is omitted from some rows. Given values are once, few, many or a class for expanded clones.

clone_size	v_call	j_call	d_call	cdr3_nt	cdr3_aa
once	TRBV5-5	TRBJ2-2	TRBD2	TGTGCCAGCAGTCGGAGGGACTACTACACCGGGGAGCTGTTTTTT	CASSRRDYYTGELFF
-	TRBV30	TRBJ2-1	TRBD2	TGTGCCTGGAGTTGGGGGGGCAATGAGCAGTTCTTC	CAWSWGGNEQFF
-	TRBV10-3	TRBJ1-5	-	TGTGCCATCAGTGAGTCGAAATTGGCAGGCTATAGCAATCAGCCCCAGCATTTT	CAISESKLAGYSNQPQHF
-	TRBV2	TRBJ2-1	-	TGTGCCAGCAGTGAAGAGACTTCCTCCTACAATGAGCAGTTCTTC	CASSEETSSYNEQFF
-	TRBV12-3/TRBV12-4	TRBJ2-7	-	TGTGCCAGCAGTCAGGGTTGGGGTGAGCAGTACTTC	CASSQGWGEQYF
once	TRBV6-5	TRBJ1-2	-	TGTGCCAGCAGTTTGGGGGGGAGGAACTATGGCTACACCTTC	CASSLGGRNYGYTF
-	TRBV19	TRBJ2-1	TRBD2	TGTGCCAGTAGTATGGGCGGGGGGATGGTCTATGAGCAGTTCTTC	CASSMGGGMVYEQFF
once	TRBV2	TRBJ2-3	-	TGTGCCAGCAGGACTCGGGGTCTTAGGGCAGATACGCAGTATTTT	CASRTRGLRADTQYF
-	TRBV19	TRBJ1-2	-	TGTGCCAGTAGTATAGATCTATTCGTGGGGACCCAAAAGGCAGGCTATGGCTACACCTTC	CASSIDLFVGTQKAGYGYTF
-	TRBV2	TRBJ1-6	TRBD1	TGTGCCAGCAGCCAAAGGTACGGGACAGTGACCAATTCACCCCTCCACTTT	CASSQRYGTVTNSPLHF
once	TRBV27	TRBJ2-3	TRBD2	TGTGCCAGCAGTTTATTGGGCGGGAGAGGCACAGATACGCAGTATTTT	CASSLLGGRGTDTQYF
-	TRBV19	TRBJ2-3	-	TGTGCCAGTAGTATCCCAGGGCCAGATACGCAGTATTTT	CASSIPGPDTQYF
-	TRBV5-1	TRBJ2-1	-	TGCGCCAGCAGCTTGAGGCACCCCAATGAGCAGTTCTTC	CASSLRHPNEQFF
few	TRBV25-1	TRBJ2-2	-	TGTGCCAGCAGTGCCAACAGGAGAGCGAACACCGGGGAGCTGTTTTTT	CASSANRRANTGELFF
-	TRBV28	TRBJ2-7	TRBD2	TGTGCCAGCAGGGACTCCGGGACTAGGGGCGAGCAGTACTTC	CASRDSGTRGEQYF
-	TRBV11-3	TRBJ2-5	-	TGTGCCAGCAGCCGGAAGTATAAAGAGACCCAGTACTTC	CASSRKYKETQYF
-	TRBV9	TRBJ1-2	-	TGTGCCAGCAGCGTAGGGGCTTCAGGAGGCGGCTACACCTTC	CASSVGASGGGYTF
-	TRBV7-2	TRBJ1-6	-	TGTGCCAGCAGCCGCAGGAGCTCCTATAATTCACCCCTCCACTTT	CASSRRSSYNSPLHF